The 11 T cell receptor beta chains below all came from one sample that was sequenced in a study of tumor-infiltrating lymphocytes in primary liver carcinoma. Co-extracting RNA and DNA was done with roughly 18-32 mg of unsorted bulk tissue as input. TCR beta cDNA was prepared out of roughly 0.45 ug total RNA by means of a constant-region primer. ARM-PCR was slightly modified, and three nested multiplex PCR rounds with it gave rise to the TCR beta libraries. Researchers ran the first two PCR rounds for 9 to 10 cycles each with TRBV1-TRBV30 forward primers and a C-beta reverse primer. TCRdb called the multiplex PCR reads again in MiXCR, with one record for every CDR3 protein. The table has fewer than 200,000 distinct CDR3 sequences, approximately 80% seen once. Sequenced sample: tumor tissue from primary liver carcinoma. The receptors were sampled from a man aged 40-55 years with primary liver carcinoma and hepatitis B virus infection.

This clonotype was detected only a few times. Mismatch with germline at one junction end may stem from a read error. This CDR3 reads CASNLEGAYEQYF. DNA of the CDR3: TGCGCCAGCAACTTGGAGGGGGCCTACGAGCAGTACTTC. The genes are TRBV5-1 and TRBJ2-7; D assignment may be TRBD1 or TRBD2 (6 bases each). The CDR3 runs 13 residues. From germline, CDR1 is SGHRS and CDR2 YFSETQ.

About this clonotype itself: A much larger clone sits a single nucleotide away, making a read error possible. The chain carries TRBV14 and TRBJ2-2; no clear D. CDR3 length: 17 residues. Trimming removed 0 bases from V and 5 bases from J, with 16 bases in between. CDR1 and CDR2 from the germline V gene are SGHDN and FVKESK. The CDR3: CASSQDPQAIRTGELFF. The CDR3, as DNA: TGTGCCAGCAGCCAAGATCCCCAGGCAATCCGGACCGGGGAGCTGTTTTTT.

The table lists this clonotype with a count of one. The V and J genes are TRBV5-1 and TRBJ2-3, with D possibly TRBD2 on 5 matching bases. With 2 bases removed from V and 2 bases from J, the gap between germline ends came to 9 bases. The CDR3 length is 14 residues. Germline-derived CDR1 and CDR2 are SGHRS and YFSETQ. The CDR3 spells CASSLRAVTDTQYF. The CDR3 DNA sequence: TGCGCCAGCAGCTTACGAGCGGTCACAGATACGCAGTATTTT.

About this clonotype: The junction shows a germline mismatch at one end, possibly a read error. The rearrangement joins TRBV6-2 or TRBV6-3 to TRBJ2-1; the match to TRBD2 covers 13 bases. Germline V CDR1 and CDR2: MNHEY, SVGEGT. This CDR3 spans 16 amino acids. CDR3 amino acids: CASRPKTSGRTNEQLF. In DNA, the CDR3 is TGTGCCAGCAGACCCAAGACTAGCGGGAGGACCAATGAGCAGTTGTTC.

The chain has TRBV4-1 and TRBJ2-7, with D possibly being TRBD1 (6 bases). Germline V CDR1 and CDR2: MGHRA, YSYEKL. The V gene lost 3 bases and the J gene lost 3 bases, with 15 bases spanning the gap. The CDR3 has 15 residues. The CDR3 region has the DNA TGCGCCAGCAGCCACCTGGACAGCGTGGACTACGAGCAGTACTTC. Its translation: CASSHLDSVDYEQYF.

Concerning this clonotype: Germline and junction disagree at one end, which may indicate a read error. This sequence joins TRBV11-2 and TRBJ2-1; 10 bases line up with TRBD2. There are 16 residues in the CDR3. Per the germline V gene, CDR1 is SGHAT and CDR2 is FQNNGV. CDR3 bases: TGTGCCAGCAGCTACCACAGGACTAGCGGTAGCAATGAGCAGCTCTTC. It is translated as CASSYHRTSGSNEQLF.

This clonotype was detected only once. The V call is TRBV6-1, the J call TRBJ2-7; no firm D call. Per the germline V gene, CDR1 is MNHNS and CDR2 is SASEGT. This CDR3 has 12 residues. V lost 8 bases and J 3 bases, leaving 11 bases between the germline ends. CDR3 nucleotide sequence: TGTGCCAGCGATATGATAGACTACGAGCAGTACTTC. Its protein is CASDMIDYEQYF.

V is TRBV11-1 and J is TRBJ2-3, with a weak D call TRBD2 (5 bases). Germline-derived CDR1 and CDR2 are SGHAT and FQDESV (reference sequence). CDR3 length equals 19 residues. Trimming shortened V by 7 bases and J by 1 base, and 27 bases separated the two germline ends. The CDR3 loop reads CASNSRGSSDGARTDTQYF. CDR3 nucleotides: TGTGCCAGCAACTCTCGGGGAAGCTCTGATGGAGCCCGCACAGATACGCAGTATTTT.

Concerning this clonotype: One end of the junction varies from germline; a read error may be responsible. The chain links TRBV11-1 to TRBJ2-3, with a weak D call TRBD2 (5 bases). The germline gives CDR1 SGHAT, CDR2 FQDESV (reference sequence). The CDR3 is made up of 19 amino acids. The CDR3 DNA reads TGTGTCAGCAGCTCTGGAGGAAGCACTGATGGAGCCCGCACAGATACGCAGTATTTT. Its protein is CVSSSGGSTDGARTDTQYF. Together with reference TRBV11-1 and TRBJ2-3, the CDR3 gives the full variable domain: EAEVAQSPRYKITEKSQAVAFWCDPISGHATLYWYRQILGQGPELLVQFQDESVVDDSQLPKDRFSAERLKGVDSTLKIQPAELGDSAMYLCVSSSGGSTDGARTDTQYFGPGTRLTVL.

Of note for this clonotype: One end of the junction does not line up with germline, which may come from a read error. This rearrangement joins TRBV29-1 to TRBJ1-1, with D unresolved. Per the germline V gene, CDR1 is SQVTM and CDR2 is ANQGSEA. The CDR3 loop spans 15 amino acids. This CDR3 reads CNIAPGWAMNTEALF. The CDR3 DNA follows: TGCAACATTGCCCCTGGTTGGGCAATGAACACTGAAGCTCTCTTT. Full variable domain (outside the CDR3, taken from reference TRBV29-1 and TRBJ1-1): SAVISQKPSRDICQRGTSLTIQCQVDSQVTMMFWYRQQPGQSLTLIATANQGSEATYESGFVIDKFPISRPNLTFSTLTVSNMSPEDSSIYLCNIAPGWAMNTEALFGQGTRLTVV.

V is TRBV5-1 and J is TRBJ2-1; tentatively, D is TRBD2 (6 bases). The CDR3 extends over 14 amino acids. From germline, CDR1 is SGHRS and CDR2 YFSETQ. CDR3 sequence reads: CTNSRQTSSDEQFF. The CDR3 bases are TGCACCAACAGCCGCCAGACTAGTTCCGATGAGCAGTTCTTC.